One and the same sample provided the 11 T cell receptor beta chains below, sequenced in a study of Tregs in tolerant kidney transplant recipients. TCRdb's copy holds only in-frame clones and misses some; the assay was immunoSEQ multiplex PCR. The sample includes tens of thousands of clones, 93% seen only once; the top ten take around 1.5%. Mixed chimerism was transient after nonmyeloablative marrow transplants from related graft donors. The sequences come from CD4+ T cells from blood (PBMCs), collected 12 months after the transplant. The receptors were gathered from a human patient who received a combined kidney and bone marrow transplant. Certain T cells may be donor cells from the graft.

V and J are TRBV7-2 and TRBJ2-3, with 15 bases matching TRBD2. The CDR3 has 17 residues. Germline CDR1 is SGHTA and CDR2 is FQGNSA. V shed 3 bases, J shed 3 bases, and the junction held 4 bases outside the gene matches. The CDR3 protein is CASSFTGLAGGTDTQYF. CDR3 nucleotide sequence: TGTGCCAGCAGCTTCACGGGACTAGCGGGGGGAACAGATACGCAGTATTTT.

This chain connects TRBV7-3 to TRBJ2-7; TRBD2 matches at 13 bases. V was clipped by 5 bases and J by 2 bases; unmatched bases: 9. Per the germline V gene, CDR1 is SGHTA and CDR2 is FQGTGA. CDR3 size: 17 residues. The CDR3, as DNA: TGTGCCAGCAGCCGGACCGGGACTAGCGGGACCGCCTACGAGCAGTACTTC. It yields the protein CASSRTGTSGTAYEQYF.

This chain connects TRBV9 to TRBJ2-2; 7 nucleotides line up with TRBD1. The CDR3 length is 17 residues. J gave up 4 bases and V 0 bases, and 9 bases lay outside the gene matches. Germline V gene lookup returns CDR1 SGDLS and CDR2 YYNGEE. The CDR3 reads CASSVVGRGPGTGELFF. DNA of the CDR3: TGTGCCAGCAGCGTAGTGGGTAGGGGGCCGGGCACCGGGGAGCTGTTTTTT.

The chain employs TRBV7-9 and TRBJ1-5; D is unresolved. V dropped 3 bases and J dropped 8 bases, with 11 bases sitting between them. CDR1 and CDR2 (germline): SEHNR, FQNEAQ (reference sequence). The CDR3 loop spans 13 amino acids. This CDR3 is CASSLAVMEPQHF. In nucleotides, the CDR3 is TGTGCCAGCAGCTTGGCCGTCATGGAGCCCCAGCATTTT.

The rearrangement links TRBV9 to TRBJ2-1, with 8 nucleotides matching TRBD1. The CDR3 has 16 residues. Trimming removed 3 bases from V and 0 bases from J; junction bases left unmatched: 5. From germline, CDR1 is SGDLS and CDR2 YYNGEE. CDR3 amino acids: CASSARTGNSYNEQFF. DNA for the CDR3: TGTGCCAGCAGCGCCAGGACAGGGAACTCCTACAATGAGCAGTTCTTC.

V and J are TRBV7-9 and TRBJ2-7; TRBD1 matches 10 bases. Germline V gene data show CDR1 as SEHNR and CDR2 as FQNEAQ (reference sequence). V dropped 10 bases and J dropped 2; count of bases not matched to a gene: 8. This CDR3 is 14 amino acids long. CDR3 loop: CATGTGVRPYEQYF. CDR3 in DNA: TGTGCCACCGGGACAGGGGTCCGTCCCTACGAGCAGTACTTC.

The chain uses TRBV7-9 and TRBJ2-5, with D tentatively TRBD2 (6 bases). The J call may be in error: the DNA end matches TRBJ2-7 better. CDR3 length equals 15 residues. Looked up from germline, CDR1 is SEHNR and CDR2 is FQNEAQ (reference sequence). The CDR3 DNA sequence: TGTGCCAGCAGCTTACTCGCGGGGACGATATACGAGCAGTACTTC. Amino acid sequence: CASSLLAGTIYEQYF.

The CDR3 DNA follows: TGTGCCAGCAGCGCCTTCCCCCGGGACAGGGGGGAAGAGACCCAGTACTTC. Translating it yields CASSAFPRDRGEETQYF. V is TRBV7-8 and J is TRBJ2-5, with 11 bases aligning to TRBD1. V was clipped by 5 bases and J by 3 bases; unmatched bases: 11. The V gene's germline CDR1 is SGHVS and CDR2 FQNEAQ. The CDR3 length is 17 residues.

The chain is built from TRBV4-1 and TRBJ2-7; a weak D match, TRBD1 (6 bases). This CDR3 has 15 amino acids. Germline V gene sequence: CDR1 MGHRA, CDR2 YSYEKL. Trimming pared 1 base from V and 2 bases from J, leaving 12 bases between. The CDR3 reads CASSQVETGAYEQYF. The CDR3 DNA follows: TGCGCCAGCAGCCAAGTCGAGACAGGCGCCTACGAGCAGTACTTC.

This clone occurred once. This chain joins TRBV12-5 and TRBJ2-4; TRBD2 aligns across 13 bases. The CDR3 is made up of 20 amino acids. The V gene end was trimmed by 2 bases and the J gene end by 1 base; junction bases not matched to a gene: 11. CDR1 is LGHNT and CDR2 is FRNRAP in the germline V gene. The CDR3 sequence: CASGLRVLAGGPQAKNIQYF. CDR3 DNA sequence: TGTGCTAGTGGTTTGCGAGTACTAGCGGGAGGGCCCCAGGCCAAAAACATTCAGTACTTC.

CDR3 DNA sequence: TGTGCCAGCAGTTTATGGGGGGCTCGGGCCAACGTCCTGACTTTC. Translated, it gives CASSLWGARANVLTF. V is TRBV28 and J is TRBJ2-6; tentatively, D is TRBD1 (6 bases). Germline lookup yields CDR1 MDHEN and CDR2 SYDVKM. Trimming left V 0 bases short and J 5 bases short, with 8 bases between. This CDR3 is 15 amino acids long.